This TCR beta chain stems from a study of shared clonotypes between healthy human individuals. Whole-study context: With ages of 18 to 49, the donors were a couple of women and three men.

CD45RO-negative cells were positively selected for CCR7, leaving out terminally differentiated effector memory CD45RA+ cells. Notes on this clone: Other DNA sequences in the same sample also yield this CDR3.

Trimming took 3 bases from V and 5 from J; bases not matched to a gene: 6. This CDR3 comprises 14 residues. Germline assignment: CDR1 SNHLY and CDR2 FYNNEI. Execution of the assay was at deep level. Sorted-subset replicate PCR reactions contained approximately 190 ng DNA, corresponding to tens of thousands of T cell genomes. Clones were read by immunoSEQ multiplex PCR, and TCRdb kept only the in-frame ones, dropping some. This sample yields some 2 million clones, of which approximately 94% are seen a single time; 0.95% to 1.5% belongs to the top ten. The sample consisted of naive CD8+ T cells sorted from blood. This sequence was found in a man between 18 and 35 years old in good health. V and J are TRBV2 and TRBJ2-5; TRBD2 matches at 7 bases. The CDR3 nucleotides read TGTGCCAGCAGTGAGCGCGGGGGAAGGGAGACCCAGTACTTC. This codes for CASSERGGRETQYF.